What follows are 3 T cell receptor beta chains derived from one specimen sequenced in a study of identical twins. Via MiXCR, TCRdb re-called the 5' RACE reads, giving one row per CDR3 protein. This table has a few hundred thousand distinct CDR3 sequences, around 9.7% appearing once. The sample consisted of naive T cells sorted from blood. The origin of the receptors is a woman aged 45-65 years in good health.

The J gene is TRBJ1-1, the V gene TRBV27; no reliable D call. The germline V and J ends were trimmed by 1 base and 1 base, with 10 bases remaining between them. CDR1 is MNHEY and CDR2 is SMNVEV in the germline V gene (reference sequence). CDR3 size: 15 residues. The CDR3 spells CASSLWGSGNTEAFF. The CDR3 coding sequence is TGTGCCAGCAGTTTATGGGGATCGGGGAACACTGAAGCTTTCTTT.

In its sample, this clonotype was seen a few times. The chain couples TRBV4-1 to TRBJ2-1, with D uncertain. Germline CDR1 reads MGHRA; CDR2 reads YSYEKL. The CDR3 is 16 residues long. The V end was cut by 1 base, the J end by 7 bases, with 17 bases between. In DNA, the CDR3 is TGCGCCAGCAGCCAAGCTTTAGTCCCTCCTGGGAATGAGCAGTTCTTC. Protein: CASSQALVPPGNEQFF.

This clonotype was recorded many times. The CDR3 loop is CAAGRLADNEQFF. The CDR3 coding sequence is TGTGCCGCTGGACGACTAGCGGATAATGAGCAGTTCTTC. The rearrangement uses TRBV10-3 and TRBJ2-1, with TRBD2 matching 9 bases. The CDR3 has 13 amino acids. With V trimmed by 11 bases and J by 7 bases, 9 bases remained unmatched. Germline CDR1 reads ENHRY; CDR2 reads SYGVKD.